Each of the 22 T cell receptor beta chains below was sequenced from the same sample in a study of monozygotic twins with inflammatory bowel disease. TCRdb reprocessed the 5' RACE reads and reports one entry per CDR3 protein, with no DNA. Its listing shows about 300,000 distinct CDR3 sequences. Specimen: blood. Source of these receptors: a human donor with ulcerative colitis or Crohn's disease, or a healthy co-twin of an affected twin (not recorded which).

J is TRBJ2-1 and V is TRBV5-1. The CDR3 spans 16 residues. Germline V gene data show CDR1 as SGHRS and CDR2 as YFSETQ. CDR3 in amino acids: CASSSVTWSSYNEQFF.

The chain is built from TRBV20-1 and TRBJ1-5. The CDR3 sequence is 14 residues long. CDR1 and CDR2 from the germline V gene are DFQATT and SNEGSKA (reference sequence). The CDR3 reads CSASRQWDNQPQHF.

The CDR3 reads CASSLAASGRGNEQFF. This chain joins TRBV7-2 and TRBJ2-1; the TCRdb call, TRBD2, lacks DNA for checking. Per the germline V gene, CDR1 is SGHTA and CDR2 is FQGNSA. This CDR3 has 16 residues.

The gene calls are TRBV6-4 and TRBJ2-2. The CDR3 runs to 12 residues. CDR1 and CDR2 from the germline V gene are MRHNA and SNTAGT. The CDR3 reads CASSDEAGELFF.

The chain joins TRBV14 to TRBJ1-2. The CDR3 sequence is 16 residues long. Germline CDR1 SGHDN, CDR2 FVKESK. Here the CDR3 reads CASSQDAGNTNYGYTF.

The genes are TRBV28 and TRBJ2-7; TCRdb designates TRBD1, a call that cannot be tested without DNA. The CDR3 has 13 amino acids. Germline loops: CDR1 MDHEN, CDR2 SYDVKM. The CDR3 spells CASRRDIPYEQYF. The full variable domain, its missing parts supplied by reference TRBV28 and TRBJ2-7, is DVKVTQSSRYLVKRTGEKVFLECVQDMDHENMFWYRQDPGLGLRLIYFSYDVKMKEKGDIPEGYSVSREKKERFSLILESASTNQTSMYLCASRRDIPYEQYFGPGTRLTVT.

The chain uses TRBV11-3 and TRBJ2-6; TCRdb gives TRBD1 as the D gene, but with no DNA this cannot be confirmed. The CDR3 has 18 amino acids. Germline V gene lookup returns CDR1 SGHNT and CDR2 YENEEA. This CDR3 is CASSEGQGALGGANVLTF.

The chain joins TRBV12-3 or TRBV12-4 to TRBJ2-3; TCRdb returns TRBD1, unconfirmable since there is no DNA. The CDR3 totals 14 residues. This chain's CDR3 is CASRQGPRTDTQYF.

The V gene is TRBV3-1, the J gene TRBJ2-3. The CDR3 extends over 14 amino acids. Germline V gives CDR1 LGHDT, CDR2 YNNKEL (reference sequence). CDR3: CASSQEFGTDTQYF.

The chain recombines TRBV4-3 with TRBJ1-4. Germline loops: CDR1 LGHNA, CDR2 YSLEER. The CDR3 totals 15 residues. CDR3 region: CASSQDQGLGEKLFF.

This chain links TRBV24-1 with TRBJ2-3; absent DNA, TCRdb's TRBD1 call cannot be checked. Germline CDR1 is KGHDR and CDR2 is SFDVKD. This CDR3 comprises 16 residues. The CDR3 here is CATSDPGGASTDTQYF.

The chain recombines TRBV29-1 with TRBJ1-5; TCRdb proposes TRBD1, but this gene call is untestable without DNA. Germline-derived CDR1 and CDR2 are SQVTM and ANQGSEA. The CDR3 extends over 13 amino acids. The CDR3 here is CSVNTGPGQPQHF.

CDR3 in amino acids: CASIRGDLNTGELFF. The chain combines TRBV5-1 with TRBJ2-2; as DNA is missing, the TRBD1 call by TCRdb cannot be tested. Germline V gives CDR1 SGHRS, CDR2 YFSETQ. The CDR3 is 15 amino acids.

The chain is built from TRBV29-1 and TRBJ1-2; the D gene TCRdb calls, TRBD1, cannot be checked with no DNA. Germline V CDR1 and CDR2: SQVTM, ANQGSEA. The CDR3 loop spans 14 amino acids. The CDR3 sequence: CSVEHRDIEYGYTF.

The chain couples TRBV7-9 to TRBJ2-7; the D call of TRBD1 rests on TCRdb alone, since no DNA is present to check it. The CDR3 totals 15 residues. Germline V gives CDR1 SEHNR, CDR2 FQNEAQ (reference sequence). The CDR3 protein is CASSPRDSGLYEQYF.

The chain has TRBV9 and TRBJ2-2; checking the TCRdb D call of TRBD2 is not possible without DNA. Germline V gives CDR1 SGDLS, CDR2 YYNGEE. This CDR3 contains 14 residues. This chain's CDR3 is CALRSGSDTGELFF.

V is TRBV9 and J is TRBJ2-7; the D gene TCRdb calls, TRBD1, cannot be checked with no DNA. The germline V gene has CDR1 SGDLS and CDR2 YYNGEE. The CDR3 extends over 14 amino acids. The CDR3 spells CASSPQGTDLEQYF.

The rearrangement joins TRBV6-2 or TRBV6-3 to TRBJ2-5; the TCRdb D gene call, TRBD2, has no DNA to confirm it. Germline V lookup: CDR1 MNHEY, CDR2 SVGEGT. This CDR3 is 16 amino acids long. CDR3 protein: CASSYSLAGNQETQYF.

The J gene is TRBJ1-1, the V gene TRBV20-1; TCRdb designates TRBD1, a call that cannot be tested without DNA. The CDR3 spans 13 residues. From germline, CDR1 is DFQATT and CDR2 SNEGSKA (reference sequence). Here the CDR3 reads CSSPDRTYTEAFF.

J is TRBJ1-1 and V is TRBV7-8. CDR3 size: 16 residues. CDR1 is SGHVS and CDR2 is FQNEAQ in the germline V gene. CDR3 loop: CASSLAPGSMNTEAFF.

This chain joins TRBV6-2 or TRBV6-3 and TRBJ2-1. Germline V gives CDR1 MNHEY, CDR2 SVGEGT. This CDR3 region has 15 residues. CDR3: CASSLRRTSYNEQFF.

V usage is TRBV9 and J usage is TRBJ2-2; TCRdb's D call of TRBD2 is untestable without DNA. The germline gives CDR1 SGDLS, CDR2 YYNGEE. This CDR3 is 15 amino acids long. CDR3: CASSVPSGATGELFF.